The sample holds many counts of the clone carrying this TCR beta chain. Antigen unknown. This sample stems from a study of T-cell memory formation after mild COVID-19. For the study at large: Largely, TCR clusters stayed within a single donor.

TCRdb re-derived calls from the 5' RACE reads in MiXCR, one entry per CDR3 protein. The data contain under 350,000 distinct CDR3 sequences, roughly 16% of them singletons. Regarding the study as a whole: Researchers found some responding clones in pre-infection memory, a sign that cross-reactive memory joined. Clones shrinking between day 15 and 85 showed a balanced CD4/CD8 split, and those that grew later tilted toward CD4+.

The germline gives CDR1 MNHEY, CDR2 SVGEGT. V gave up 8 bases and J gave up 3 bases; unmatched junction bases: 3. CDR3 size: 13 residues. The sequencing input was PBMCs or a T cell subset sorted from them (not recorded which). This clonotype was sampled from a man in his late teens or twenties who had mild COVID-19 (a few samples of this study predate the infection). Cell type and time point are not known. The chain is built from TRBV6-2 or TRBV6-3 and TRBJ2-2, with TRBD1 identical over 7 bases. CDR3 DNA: TGTGCCAGCGTGGGACAGCACACCGGGGAGCTGTTTTTT. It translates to CASVGQHTGELFF.